A selection of T cell receptor beta chains follows, all from one sample in a study of shared clonotypes between healthy human individuals. Only in-frame clones appear in the TCRdb table, and some are missing; sequencing was by immunoSEQ multiplex PCR. The data contain about 2 million clones, about 94% of them singletons. Source material: naive CD8+ T cells sorted from blood. The receptors were sampled from a young man in good health. Each CDR3 is given with its conserved first and last residue. The D gene is left open where the match is weak. Size is stated for part of the rows, as once, few or many counts, or as a class when the clone is expanded.

J | D | size | V | DNA | CDR3
TRBJ2-7 | TRBD1 | - | TRBV5-4 | TGTGCCAGCAGTGCCGGGACAGGCGCCTACGAGCAGTACTTC | CASSAGTGAYEQYF
TRBJ1-4 | - | once | TRBV2 | TGTGCCAGCAGTGATAGCCCCCGGGACGGATATGAAAAACTGTTTTTT | CASSDSPRDGYEKLFF
TRBJ2-5 | - | - | TRBV7-9 | TGTGCCAGCAGCTCGCCCCGCGGTGGGGAGGCGGAGACCCAGTACTTC | CASSSPRGGEAETQYF
TRBJ2-3 | - | - | TRBV4-2 | TGTGCCAGCAGCCAAGAGGAGTGGGGCCAGAGTTCAGATACGCAGTATTTT | CASSQEEWGQSSDTQYF
TRBJ2-1 | - | - | TRBV9 | TGTGCCAGCAGCGTAGGGAGCGGCAATGAGCAGTTCTTC | CASSVGSGNEQFF
TRBJ2-7 | - | - | TRBV6-1 | TGTGCCAGCAGCCAAATGGGACATTCCTACGAGCAGTACTTC | CASSQMGHSYEQYF
TRBJ2-1 | - | - | TRBV4-3 | TGCGCCAGCAGCCAAGTCAGCACTGAGCAGTTCTTC | CASSQVSTEQFF
TRBJ2-7 | TRBD2 | - | TRBV27 | TGTGCCAGCAGTCACCTCGGTGTGGCGGGAGAATACGAGCAGTACTTC | CASSHLGVAGEYEQYF
TRBJ2-3 | TRBD1 | - | TRBV11-1 | TGTGCCAGCAGCTCACGACGGACAGGGGGCCATTCAGATACGCAGTATTTT | CASSSRRTGGHSDTQYF
TRBJ2-5 | TRBD1 | - | TRBV2 | TGTGCCAGCAGTGATATTCACAGGGGGGAAGGAGAGACCCAGTACTTC | CASSDIHRGEGETQYF
TRBJ2-1 | TRBD2 | - | TRBV29-1 | TGCAGCGTTGAAGCAGGGGGACTAGCGGGCTTATTTAACAATGAGCAGTTCTTC | CSVEAGGLAGLFNNEQFF
TRBJ2-1 | TRBD2 | - | TRBV4-3 | TGCGCCAGCAGCCAGCTTCGGGGGGAGGGCGATAATGAGCAGTTCTTC | CASSQLRGEGDNEQFF
TRBJ1-3 | - | few | TRBV5-4 | TGTGCCAGCAGCTTGGACAGGGCTGGAAACACCATATATTTT | CASSLDRAGNTIYF
TRBJ2-7 | TRBD1 | - | TRBV4-1 | TGCGCCAGCAGCCAAGGTCCCAGACAGGGGGCAGGTGGGGACGAGCAGTACTTC | CASSQGPRQGAGGDEQYF
TRBJ1-2 | - | - | TRBV30 | TGTGCCTGGAGTCTACGGGGTGCGGATGGCTACACCTTC | CAWSLRGADGYTF
TRBJ1-5 | - | - | TRBV9 | TGTGCCAGCGGATCGCTGAATCAGCCCCAGCATTTT | CASGSLNQPQHF
TRBJ2-3 | TRBD2 | once | TRBV27 | TGTGCCAGCAGTTCCCGACTAGCAGATCGTCCAGATACGCAGTATTTT | CASSSRLADRPDTQYF
TRBJ2-3 | TRBD1 | - | TRBV7-9 | TGTGCCAGCAGCCCGGGGACCGGGACAGGAGATACGCAGTATTTT | CASSPGTGTGDTQYF
TRBJ2-4 | TRBD2 | - | TRBV5-1 | TGCGCCAGCAGCTTGAGCGCGGGGCGGGAGGGCCCTAACATTCAGTACTTC | CASSLSAGREGPNIQYF
TRBJ2-7 | - | - | TRBV4-2 | TGTGCCAGCAATTCAAAGACCTCCTACGAGCAGTACTTC | CASNSKTSYEQYF
TRBJ2-7 | TRBD2 | - | TRBV11-2 | TGTGCCAGCAGCGATATAGCGGGGGGGCCCTACGAGCAGTACTTC | CASSDIAGGPYEQYF
TRBJ2-1 | - | - | TRBV6-5 | TGTGCCAGCAGTTACGGTCCCAATGAGCAGTTCTTC | CASSYGPNEQFF
TRBJ2-7 | - | - | TRBV5-1 | TGCGCCAGCAGCTTGTGGTTTTCGAACGAGCAGTACTTC | CASSLWFSNEQYF
TRBJ2-7 | TRBD1 | - | TRBV7-9 | TGTGCCAGCAGCTGGGACAGGGGGGACGAGCAGTACTTC | CASSWDRGDEQYF
TRBJ2-7 | TRBD2 | - | TRBV7-9 | TGTGCCAGCAGCGTAAACTCCGGGACTAGCCCCAACGAGCAGTACTTC | CASSVNSGTSPNEQYF
TRBJ2-2 | - | - | TRBV29-1 | TGCAGCGTTGGAGGGGCTATGAGCACCGGGGAGCTGTTTTTT | CSVGGAMSTGELFF